The 22 T cell receptor beta chains presented below share a single source sample, sequenced in a study of tissue T cells after allogeneic stem cell transplantation. Repertoires were generated with immunoSEQ multiplex PCR, while TCRdb's copy carries only in-frame clones and drops some. The table has 6,800 or so clones, 55% to 75% seen once. Sequencing input: blood. These receptors were collected from a female BALB/c mouse in good health. Strain haplotype at MHC: H2-d.

To note about this clone: Each gene name is a mouse one. The CDR3 end falls 1 residue outside the read, so it is completed with the germline J gene. This chain joins TRBV13-1 and TRBJ2-3; 8 bases align to TRBD2. Per the germline V gene, CDR1 is NSHNY and CDR2 is SYGAGN. This CDR3 is 14 amino acids long. The V and J ends lost 6 bases and 3 bases, in that order; junction bases with no gene match: 6. The CDR3 reads CASTGGRGAETLYF. The CDR3 DNA, read in part, is TGTGCCAGCACTGGGGGGAGAGGAGCAGAAACGCTGTAT.

This clone came up once. The gene names here belong to mouse. The missing CDR3 end, 1 residue past where the read stops, is filled in from the germline J gene. The chain couples TRBV1 to TRBJ1-3; D gene unclear. CDR3 length equals 13 residues. Per the germline V gene, CDR1 is NSQYPW and CDR2 is LRSPGD (reference sequence). V was shortened by 5 bases and J by 4 bases, with 9 bases between the two germline ends. The CDR3 reads CTCSQREGNTLYF. The CDR3 DNA, read in part, is TGCACCTGCAGTCAGAGAGAGGGAAATACGCTCTAT.

Worth noting for this clone: Genes here carry mouse names. The read terminates 1 residue before the CDR3 end, so the remaining end is supplied by the germline J gene. The gene calls are TRBV29 and TRBJ2-4, with TRBD1 matching over 10 bases. Unmatched junction bases numbered 2, after V lost 5 bases and J lost 0 bases. The germline V gene encodes CDR1 MSHET and CDR2 SYDVDS. This CDR3 contains 15 residues. The CDR3 sequence: CASSDRGRSQNTLYF. The sequenced part of the CDR3 DNA is TGTGCTAGCAGTGACAGGGGGCGAAGTCAAAACACCTTGTAC.

Comment on this clone: Gene labels here are mouse ones. With the read ending 1 residue before the CDR3 end, the germline J gene is used to fill in that end. This rearrangement joins TRBV19 to TRBJ2-1; 10 bases match TRBD2. Per the germline V gene, CDR1 is FNHDT and CDR2 is SITEND (reference sequence). After removal of 4 bases from V and 7 bases from J, the junction contained 11 bases not matched to a gene. The CDR3 extends over 16 amino acids. The CDR3 here is CASSLLPGGARAEQFF. The CDR3 bases that were read are TGTGCCAGCAGTCTTCTCCCTGGGGGGGCGCGGGCTGAGCAGTTC.

With respect to this clone: The germline and genes are mouse ones. Read sequence stops 1 residue before the CDR3 end, and the germline J gene provides the missing end. The V and J genes are TRBV1 and TRBJ2-4; 11 nucleotides agree with TRBD1. This CDR3 is built from 15 residues. Germline lookup yields CDR1 NSQYPW and CDR2 LRSPGD (reference sequence). V was clipped by 5 bases and J by 5 bases; unmatched bases: 6. The CDR3 loop reads CTCSPQGTGGNTLYF. CDR3 DNA, as far as it was read: TGCACCTGCAGTCCCCAGGGGACAGGGGGAAACACCTTGTAC.

As for this clone: Germline and genes: mouse. The read comes to an end 1 residue before the CDR3 does, leaving the germline J gene to fill in the end. The chain employs TRBV13-1 and TRBJ1-2, with TRBD1 matching 7 bases. The length of the CDR3 is 14 residues. V dropped 3 bases and J dropped 1; count of bases not matched to a gene: 3. CDR1 NSHNY and CDR2 SYGAGN come from the germline V gene. The sequenced part of the CDR3 DNA is TGTGCCAGCAGTGCGGCAGGGGGAAACTCCGACTACACC. It is translated as CASSAAGGNSDYT. The entire CDR3 reads CASSAAGGNSDYTF.

This clone appeared once. Genes here carry mouse names. The missing CDR3 end, 1 residue past where the read stops, is filled in from the germline J gene. J is TRBJ1-3 and V is TRBV2, with D maybe TRBD1 (6 bases). With 0 bases removed from V and 1 base from J, the gap between germline ends came to 10 bases. Per germline, CDR1 LGHNA and CDR2 YSYQKL. This CDR3 spans 16 amino acids. CDR3 in amino acids: CASSQDRGLSGNTLYF. Partial CDR3 DNA: TGTGCCAGCAGCCAAGACAGGGGTTTATCTGGAAATACGCTCTAT.

Comment on this clone: Here the gene names and germline are mouse. The sequenced fragment ends 1 residue before the CDR3 boundary, so the rest is inferred from the germline J gene. The V and J genes are TRBV13-1 and TRBJ2-2; the D gene is possibly TRBD2 (7 bases). The V end was cut by 0 bases, the J end by 6 bases, with 12 bases between. This CDR3 has 15 amino acids. Germline V gene data show CDR1 as NSHNY and CDR2 as SYGAGN. This chain's CDR3 is CASSDGGGRAGQLYF. CDR3 DNA (partial): TGTGCCAGCAGTGATGGAGGGGGGCGGGCCGGGCAGCTCTAC.

About this clone itself: Mouse gene names apply. The read ends 1 residue early relative to the CDR3; the germline J gene fills the gap. The chain links TRBV4 to TRBJ2-7; D tentatively fits TRBD1 or TRBD2 (5 bases each). The CDR3 length is 12 residues. Looked up from germline, CDR1 is LGHDT and CDR2 is YNNKQL (reference sequence). V lost 5 bases and J lost 5, with 10 bases in between. The CDR3 loop is CASSPPGDEQYF. The CDR3 DNA, read in part, is TGTGCCAGCAGCCCGCCGGGGGATGAACAGTAC.

With regard to this clone: The gene names here belong to mouse. The read ends 1 residue shy of where the CDR3 ends; the end is completed using the germline J gene. The J gene is TRBJ2-3, the V gene TRBV29; TRBD2 is a possible D gene (6 bases). CDR3 length: 15 amino acids. CDR1 MSHET and CDR2 SYDVDS come from the germline V gene. V lost 5 bases, J lost 0 bases, and 12 bases lay in between. The CDR3 reads CASSLTGTSAETLYF. The DNA read from the CDR3 is TGTGCTAGCAGTCTTACTGGGACTAGTGCAGAAACGCTGTAT.

Note on this clone: Genes here carry mouse names. With the read ending 1 residue before the CDR3 end, the germline J gene is used to fill in that end. The gene calls are TRBV16 and TRBJ2-7; 7 nucleotides agree with TRBD2. The junction had 2 bases not matched to a gene; V was cut back by 3 bases and J by 0 bases. CDR3 length: 14 residues. Per the germline V gene, CDR1 is SGHSA and CDR2 is FRNQAP. CDR3 DNA (partial): TGTGCAAGCAGCTTGGGGGGGGACTCCTATGAACAGTAC. Translated: CASSLGGDSYEQY. The whole CDR3 sequence reads CASSLGGDSYEQYF.

Worth noting for this clone: The gene symbols are mouse symbols. Coverage ceases 1 residue before the CDR3 finishes, and the germline J gene fills in the end. This chain uses TRBV20 with TRBJ2-4, with D perhaps assigned TRBD1 or TRBD2 (6 bases each). V was pared by 0 bases and J by 10 bases, with 14 bases between. The CDR3 loop spans 13 amino acids. CDR1 and CDR2 (germline): GFQATS, STVNSAI. CDR3 bases read: TGTGGTGCTAGGGATCCCGGGGGCGGCGCCTTGTAC. Protein sequence: CGARDPGGGALY. The whole CDR3 protein reads CGARDPGGGALYF.

Comment on this clone: Mouse names are used for the genes. The sequenced fragment ends 1 residue before the CDR3 boundary, so the rest is inferred from the germline J gene. The chain couples TRBV5 to TRBJ1-1; the match to TRBD1 covers 7 bases. Trimming took 2 bases from V and 3 from J; bases not matched to a gene: 0. The CDR3 is 13 residues long. Germline CDR1 LGHNA, CDR2 YNLKQL (reference sequence). The CDR3: CASSQTGDTEVFF. CDR3 bases read: TGTGCCAGCAGCCAAACAGGGGACACAGAAGTCTTC.

This clone was detected a few times. Gene names are mouse gene names. The read halts 1 residue ahead of the CDR3 end, with the missing end drawn from the germline J gene. The J gene is TRBJ1-5, the V gene TRBV29; no reliable D call. The CDR3 sequence is 13 residues long. V lost 3 bases, J lost 2 bases, and 5 bases lay in between. Germline V gene lookup returns CDR1 MSHET and CDR2 SYDVDS. The CDR3 loop reads CASSFRDNQAPLF. The CDR3 DNA, read in part, is TGTGCTAGCAGTTTTAGGGACAACCAGGCTCCGCTT.

Points on this clone: Mouse gene names and germline throughout. The read ends 1 residue shy of where the CDR3 ends; the end is completed using the germline J gene. The chain employs TRBV1 and TRBJ1-2; D remains unclear. The CDR3 spans 13 residues. Germline loops: CDR1 NSQYPW, CDR2 LRSPGD (reference sequence). The V and J ends lost 3 bases and 3 bases respectively, with 8 bases between them. The chain's CDR3 is CTCSAASDSDYTF. CDR3 bases read: TGCACCTGCAGTGCGGCCAGCGACTCCGACTACACC.

Remarks on this clone: The genes are named according to mouse. The DNA ends 1 residue before the CDR3 does, and the rest of the CDR3 is filled in from the germline J gene. The chain is built from TRBV13-2 and TRBJ1-1; 7 positions match TRBD1. This CDR3 contains 12 residues. Germline values: CDR1 NNHNN, CDR2 SYGAGS (reference sequence). With V trimmed by 5 bases and J by 6 bases, 4 bases remained unmatched. The CDR3 region is CASGRQGAEVFF. The sequenced part of the CDR3 DNA is TGTGCCAGCGGGCGACAGGGCGCAGAAGTCTTC.

Points on this clone: Genes here carry mouse names. From the germline J gene comes the end of the CDR3, since the read stops 1 residue before it. The rearrangement links TRBV14 to TRBJ1-3; a possible D gene is TRBD1 (6 bases). CDR3 size: 15 residues. V lost 4 bases and J lost 0, with 11 bases in between. Germline V gene data show CDR1 as SGHDT and CDR2 as FRDEAV. Here the CDR3 reads CASSRQVHSGNTLYF. The DNA read from the CDR3 is TGTGCCAGCAGTCGACAGGTCCATTCTGGAAATACGCTCTAT. Using reference TRBV14 and TRBJ1-3 for the parts outside the CDR3, the full variable domain is EAGVTQSPRYAVLQEGQAVSFWCDPISGHDTLYWYQQPRDQGPQLLVYFRDEAVIDNSQLPSDRFSAVRPKGTNSTLKIQSAKQGDTATYLCASSRQVHSGNTLYFGEGSRLIVV.

This clone was detected a few times. The gene symbols are mouse symbols. The observed sequence ends 1 residue before the CDR3 terminus, with the missing tail filled in from the germline J gene. This chain uses TRBV1 with TRBJ2-7; 11 bases match TRBD1. The CDR3 runs 14 residues. Germline V gene lookup returns CDR1 NSQYPW and CDR2 LRSPGD (reference sequence). The J segment lost 6 bases and the V segment lost 1 base, leaving 2 bases of the junction unmatched. The CDR3 DNA, read in part, is TGCACCTGCAGTGCAGGGACAGGGGGCGCTGAACAGTAC. Protein sequence: CTCSAGTGGAEQY. The whole CDR3 sequence reads CTCSAGTGGAEQYF.

Remarks on this clone: Mouse gene names apply. The DNA ends 1 residue before the CDR3 does, and the rest of the CDR3 is filled in from the germline J gene. This rearrangement joins TRBV1 to TRBJ2-5; D is possibly TRBD2 (6 bases). CDR3 size: 14 residues. Trimming pared 2 bases from V and 2 bases from J, leaving 8 bases between. Looked up from germline, CDR1 is NSQYPW and CDR2 is LRSPGD (reference sequence). The CDR3 bases that were read are TGCACCTGCAGTGCACCGGGACTCCAAGACACCCAGTAC. Translating it yields CTCSAPGLQDTQY. Given in full, the CDR3 is CTCSAPGLQDTQYF.

On this clone itself: Genes here carry mouse names. The read ends 1 residue early relative to the CDR3; the germline J gene fills the gap. The chain is built from TRBV2 and TRBJ2-4; either TRBD1 or TRBD2 may fit D (5 bases each). This CDR3 is 15 amino acids long. Germline V gene sequence: CDR1 LGHNA, CDR2 YSYQKL. With 0 bases removed from V and 0 bases from J, the gap between germline ends came to 7 bases. CDR3: CASSQEGASQNTLYF. The CDR3 bases that were read are TGTGCCAGCAGCCAAGAAGGGGCGAGTCAAAACACCTTGTAC.

Remarks on this clone: Gene labels here are mouse ones. The CDR3 goes on 1 residue after the read ends, and that part is filled in from the germline J gene. This rearrangement joins TRBV19 to TRBJ1-4; 9 bases are a match to TRBD1. V was pared by 2 bases and J by 5 bases, with 7 bases of the junction left unmatched. The CDR3 sequence is 16 residues long. Germline V gene lookup returns CDR1 FNHDT and CDR2 SITEND (reference sequence). The CDR3 DNA, read in part, is TGTGCCAGCAGTATTTCTCCGGGACAGGGAAACGAAAGATTATTT. This gives the protein CASSISPGQGNERLF. The CDR3 in full is CASSISPGQGNERLFF.

As to this clone: Gene labels here are mouse ones. From the germline J gene comes the end of the CDR3, since the read stops 1 residue before it. The rearrangement joins TRBV13-3 to TRBJ1-3; D is undetermined. The CDR3 sequence is 14 residues long. Germline V gives CDR1 NNHDY, CDR2 SYVADS. The V and J ends lost 0 bases and 0 bases respectively, with 4 bases between them. The CDR3 region is CASSDDNSGNTLYF. The sequenced CDR3 bases are TGTGCCAGCAGTGATGACAATTCTGGAAATACGCTCTAT.